The 8 T cell receptor beta chains in this list originate from one sample, sequenced in a study of shared clonotypes between healthy human individuals. Only in-frame clones appear in the TCRdb table, and some are missing; sequencing was by immunoSEQ multiplex PCR. The sample carries over 1.4 million clones, around 95% recorded once. Source material: naive CD4+ T cells sorted from blood. Described subset: CD45RA+ positively selected. These receptors were collected from a man between 25 and 39 years old in good health.

This clone has just one count. This chain joins TRBV2 and TRBJ2-7, with 14 nucleotides matching TRBD2. Germline loops: CDR1 SNHLY, CDR2 FYNNEI. This CDR3 region has 15 residues. Germline trimming cut 4 bases from V and 6 bases from J; bases unmatched to any gene: 5. CDR3: CASSGRLAGGREQYF. The CDR3 nucleotides are TGTGCCAGCAGTGGAAGACTAGCGGGAGGGCGCGAGCAGTACTTC.

This chain connects TRBV19 to TRBJ2-7, with D possibly TRBD2 on 5 matching bases. The CDR3 has 16 amino acids. V gave up 3 bases and J gave up 0 bases, with 15 bases separating them. Germline V gene sequence: CDR1 LNHDA, CDR2 SQIVND (reference sequence). CDR3 bases: TGTGCCAGTAGTATCGGGATGTCGGCAATCTCCTACGAGCAGTACTTC. Protein sequence: CASSIGMSAISYEQYF.

The chain employs TRBV19 and TRBJ2-1, with 8 bases aligning to TRBD1. Germline V CDR1 and CDR2: LNHDA, SQIVND (reference sequence). V shed 3 bases, J shed 4 bases, and the junction held 5 bases outside the gene matches. The CDR3 extends over 15 amino acids. The CDR3 is CASSIETGGYNEQFF. CDR3 DNA: TGTGCCAGTAGTATTGAAACAGGGGGGTACAATGAGCAGTTCTTC.

V is TRBV14 and J is TRBJ2-7; 8 bases fit TRBD1. The CDR3 length is 15 residues. Trimming took 4 bases from V and 0 from J; bases not matched to a gene: 5. Germline V CDR1 and CDR2: SGHDN, FVKESK. In DNA form, the CDR3 reads TGTGCCAGCAGCCCATGGGACAGGAGCTCCTACGAGCAGTACTTC. It yields the protein CASSPWDRSSYEQYF.

This sequence joins TRBV19 and TRBJ2-1, with D possibly matching TRBD1 (8 bases). V lost 1 base to trimming and J lost 12 bases, with 13 bases between them. This CDR3 is 13 amino acids long. CDR1 is LNHDA and CDR2 is SQIVND in the germline V gene (reference sequence). The CDR3, as DNA: TGTGCCAGTAGTATAGGGGAGGGGACAGGGCAGTTCTTC. Amino acid sequence: CASSIGEGTGQFF.

The V call is TRBV7-3, the J call TRBJ2-3; 7 nucleotides agree with TRBD2. Germline trimming cut 0 bases from V and 5 bases from J; bases unmatched to any gene: 8. Germline CDR1 is SGHTA and CDR2 is FQGTGA. There are 16 residues in the CDR3. CDR3 bases: TGTGCCAGCAGCTTAACCGGCGGGAGTACGGGAGATACGCAGTATTTT. Translation: CASSLTGGSTGDTQYF.

The chain combines TRBV7-9 with TRBJ1-5; weak D call: TRBD1 (5 bases). This CDR3 is built from 15 residues. Per the germline V gene, CDR1 is SEHNR and CDR2 is FQNEAQ (reference sequence). V was pared by 0 bases and J by 5 bases, with 11 bases between. Here the CDR3 reads CASSLAKAGHQPQHF. The CDR3 nucleotides read TGTGCCAGCAGCTTAGCGAAAGCAGGGCATCAGCCCCAGCATTTT.

The chain is built from TRBV6-1 and TRBJ2-7; 9 nucleotides line up with TRBD2. V was clipped by 7 bases and J by 3 bases; unmatched bases: 10. This CDR3 comprises 15 residues. Germline V lookup: CDR1 MNHNS, CDR2 SASEGT. CDR3: CASIPAAGGDYEQYF. The CDR3, as DNA: TGTGCCAGCATTCCAGCAGCGGGAGGAGACTACGAGCAGTACTTC.